Following are 15 T cell receptor beta chains from one sample sequenced in a study of T cells in Graves' hyperthyroidism and ophthalmopathy. RNA transcripts gave rise to amplified TCR beta CDR3 regions. Initially, a first-round RT-PCR of the TCR CDR3 employed the HTBI primer set. MiXCR was run by TCRdb on the multiplex PCR reads, yielding one entry per CDR3 protein. The sample lists about 420,000 distinct CDR3 sequences, roughly an eighth occurring once. The sample consisted of blood. These receptors all come from a woman under 30 with Graves' hyperthyroidism.

The sample holds many counts of this clonotype. The J gene is TRBJ2-1, the V gene TRBV13, with 7 bases lining up with TRBD1. V dropped 5 bases and J dropped 5; count of bases not matched to a gene: 12. The germline gives CDR1 PRHDT, CDR2 FYEKMQ (reference sequence). The CDR3 covers 16 residues. The CDR3 is CASSPLRGGEDNEQFF. The CDR3 DNA is TGTGCCAGCAGCCCCCTTCGAGGGGGCGAGGACAATGAGCAGTTCTTC.

CDR3 sequence (DNA): TGTGCCAGCAGCCAACGGGACAGGGGCACCGGGGAGCTGTTTTTT. Its protein product is CASSQRDRGTGELFF. The J gene is TRBJ2-2, the V gene TRBV14, with TRBD1 identical over 10 bases. With 2 bases clipped from V and 4 bases from J, the junction kept 1 base outside the gene matches. The germline V gene has CDR1 SGHDN and CDR2 FVKESK. This CDR3 comprises 15 residues.

The chain combines TRBV5-1 with TRBJ2-5, with D tentatively TRBD2 (5 bases). V shed 4 bases and J shed 3 bases, with 10 bases lying between them. The CDR3 is made up of 13 amino acids. CDR1 is SGHRS and CDR2 is YFSETQ in the germline V gene. The chain's CDR3 is CASSVTTKETQYF. The CDR3 DNA is TGCGCCAGCAGCGTGACTACCAAAGAGACCCAGTACTTC.

There are many counts of this clonotype. The rearrangement uses TRBV11-2 and TRBJ2-7, with no clear D. The V end lost 5 bases, the J end lost 4 bases, and 15 bases lay between the germline ends. This CDR3 is built from 14 residues. In germline, CDR1 is SGHAT, CDR2 FQNNGV. The CDR3 loop is CASSRTANGYEQYF. The CDR3 DNA reads TGTGCCAGCAGCCGGACGGCGAATGGATACGAGCAGTACTTC.

This clonotype was detected many times. This chain links TRBV30 with TRBJ2-7, with D hard to call. The CDR3 sequence is 10 residues long. Between the trimmed V and J ends, which lost 8 bases and 6 bases, there was a span of 11 bases. CDR1 GTSNPN and CDR2 SVGIG come from the germline V gene (reference sequence). The CDR3 loop is CAAGRREQYF. The CDR3 nucleotides read TGTGCCGCCGGCAGGCGCGAGCAGTACTTC.

This clonotype was picked up many times. The V and J genes are TRBV11-2 and TRBJ1-3; D might be TRBD1 (5 bases). CDR1 is SGHAT and CDR2 is FQNNGV in the germline V gene. The CDR3 totals 15 residues. V dropped 3 bases and J dropped 0 bases, with 9 bases sitting between them. The CDR3 bases are TGTGCCAGCAGCTTGGGGACCAGCTCTGGAAACACCATATATTTT. Protein: CASSLGTSSGNTIYF.

This clonotype was seen ten or more times. The CDR3 spells CASASPSGRPGEQYF. CDR3 nucleotide sequence: TGTGCCAGCGCCAGCCCTAGCGGGAGGCCGGGGGAGCAGTACTTC. This chain connects TRBV28 to TRBJ2-7, with 11 nucleotides matching TRBD2. V gave up 8 bases and J gave up 7 bases; unmatched junction bases: 13. The CDR3 contains 15 residues. The V gene's germline CDR1 is MDHEN and CDR2 SYDVKM.

The V gene is TRBV12-3 or TRBV12-4, the J gene TRBJ2-2; D is uncertain. Trimming left V 0 bases short and J 1 base short, with 12 bases between. The CDR3 spans 17 residues. The CDR3 is CASSLATEAQNTGELFF. As DNA, the CDR3 is TGTGCCAGCAGTTTAGCTACTGAAGCACAGAACACCGGGGAGCTGTTTTTT.

This clonotype was counted many times. This sequence joins TRBV2 and TRBJ1-5; 9 bases map to TRBD1. The CDR3 has 13 amino acids. The junction had 5 bases not matched to a gene; V was cut back by 7 bases and J by 7 bases. Per the germline V gene, CDR1 is SNHLY and CDR2 is FYNNEI. The CDR3 loop is CASKGTGNQPQHF. The CDR3, as DNA: TGTGCCAGCAAAGGGACAGGGAACCAGCCCCAGCATTTT. Filled out from reference TRBV2 and TRBJ1-5, the complete variable domain reads EPEVTQTPSHQVTQMGQEVILRCVPISNHLYFYWYRQILGQKVEFLVSFYNNEISEKSEIFDDQFSVERPDGSNFTLKIRSTKLEDSAMYFCASKGTGNQPQHFGDGTRLSIL.

This clonotype has a count of ten or more. The chain links TRBV7-2 to TRBJ2-7; 14 bases align to TRBD2. The CDR3 contains 16 residues. Per the germline V gene, CDR1 is SGHTA and CDR2 is FQGNSA. Trimming cost V 3 bases and J 4 bases; bases outside gene matches: 5. DNA of the CDR3: TGTGCCAGCAGCTTCGGGACTAGCGGGAGCGTTTACGAGCAGTACTTC. This sequence encodes CASSFGTSGSVYEQYF.

This clonotype has at least ten counts. V gene TRBV7-2 combines with J gene TRBJ2-3; 10 positions agree with TRBD2. With V trimmed by 1 base and J by 4 bases, 5 bases remained unmatched. Germline-derived CDR1 and CDR2 are SGHTA and FQGNSA. The CDR3 length is 16 residues. The CDR3 region has the DNA TGTGCCAGCAGCTTAGGCCCTAGCGGGAGCTCAGATACGCAGTATTTT. This codes for CASSLGPSGSSDTQYF.

The J gene is TRBJ2-3, the V gene TRBV2, with D uncertain. Trimming took off 2 bases at V and 1 base at J, with 10 bases between the two ends. Germline V gene lookup returns CDR1 SNHLY and CDR2 FYNNEI. The CDR3 has 15 residues. The DNA of the CDR3 is TGTGCCAGCAGTGAAAGTGGTTATCGCACAGATACGCAGTATTTT. It specifies CASSESGYRTDTQYF.

This clonotype was detected ten times or more. V is TRBV6-1 and J is TRBJ2-7, with 7 nucleotides matching TRBD1. The CDR3 is 13 amino acids. CDR1 MNHNS and CDR2 SASEGT come from the germline V gene. V shed 4 bases, J shed 2 bases, and the junction held 2 bases outside the gene matches. This CDR3 is CASSAGTAYEQYF. The DNA for the CDR3 is TGTGCCAGCAGTGCTGGGACAGCCTACGAGCAGTACTTC.

This clonotype was found a few times. J is TRBJ2-5 and V is TRBV10-3, with 11 positions matching TRBD2. Germline V gene sequence: CDR1 ENHRY, CDR2 SYGVKD. The V segment lost 10 bases and the J segment 2 bases; nucleotides outside the gene matches: 27. This CDR3 contains 21 residues. CDR3 in DNA: TGTGCCAGCAGAAGACACGAAACGGGGGGGGGCAGACTAGCGGGACAAGAGACCCAGTACTTC. It encodes CASRRHETGGGRLAGQETQYF.

This clonotype came up many times. The CDR3, as DNA: TGTGCCAGCACCATCTCTTCCGGGGCCTATGAAGCTTTCTTT. This translates into CASTISSGAYEAFF. The gene calls are TRBV12-3 or TRBV12-4 and TRBJ1-1; D may be TRBD1 (5 bases). Trimming took 7 bases from V and 7 from J, leaving 19 bases between them. The length of the CDR3 is 14 residues.